A selection of T cell receptor beta chains follows, all from one sample in a study of CD8 T cells in Susac syndrome. Using its own MiXCR run on the immunoSEQ multiplex PCR reads, TCRdb lists one record per CDR3 protein. The data contain tens of thousands of distinct CDR3 sequences, about 95% of them seen just once; the ten biggest clones take up about 0.38%. Sequencing was done on a sample of CD8+ T cells from PBMCs. The receptor source for this set is a human donor with multiple sclerosis. Both conserved end residues are part of each CDR3.

j_call v_call cdr3_aa
TRBJ1-1 TRBV4-3 CASSQDGVGGLVTEAFF
TRBJ2-3 TRBV15 CATSRGVARGGDTQYF
TRBJ1-1 TRBV27 CASSPRQEQNTEAFF
TRBJ2-7 TRBV27 CASSLLGGVTEQYF
TRBJ2-1 TRBV9 CASTYGAPRENYNEQFF
TRBJ1-2 TRBV7-9 CASSSRQGDYGYTF
TRBJ2-2 TRBV29-1 CSVPSPGGLDVELFF
TRBJ2-5 TRBV9 CASSVDLYQETQYF
TRBJ2-6 TRBV7-8 CASSLSVGPPGANVLTF
TRBJ2-3 TRBV12-3/TRBV12-4 CASSSAGTSGKDTQYF
TRBJ2-7 TRBV7-9 CASSPRITGGEQYF
TRBJ1-2 TRBV3-1 CASSISGILPNYGYTF
TRBJ2-5 TRBV6-6 CASSQRTQETQYF
TRBJ2-1 TRBV18 CASSGTSGRARNEQFF
TRBJ2-5 TRBV29-1 CSVDSGTLETQYF
TRBJ1-2 TRBV29-1 CSVVPHYGYTF
TRBJ1-2 TRBV11-2 CASSLDGQTGSYGYTF
TRBJ2-1 TRBV19 CASSASGLAGYEQFF
TRBJ2-7 TRBV3-1 CASSRLGEQYF
TRBJ2-7 TRBV27 CASSLRDGSYEQYF
TRBJ2-3 TRBV9 CASTGSADTQYF
TRBJ1-6 TRBV2 CASKTESSYNSPLHF
TRBJ2-5 TRBV6-2/TRBV6-3 CASSYDLAGPSQETQYF
TRBJ2-7 TRBV6-2/TRBV6-3 CASSPREASSYEQYF
TRBJ1-2 TRBV7-9 CASSAPGPNYGYTF
TRBJ1-1 TRBV5-1 CASSSRGRNTEAFF
TRBJ2-5 TRBV12-3/TRBV12-4 CASSLGDGETQYF
TRBJ2-7 TRBV11-2 CASSLEDRVDEQYF
TRBJ2-5 TRBV2 CASSEALSGLMYQETQYF
TRBJ2-7 TRBV27 CASRGGGGAGNEQYF
TRBJ2-7 TRBV30 CAWSRVGGPYEQYF